Shown below are 8 T cell receptor beta chains from a single sample sequenced in a study of T cell responses to AZD1222 COVID-19 vaccine. This table comes from immunoSEQ multiplex PCR, and its TCRdb copy is limited to in-frame clones, with some not included. The profile shows around 130,000 clones, roughly 94% of them singletons. The sequencing used peripheral blood, collected on day 0 of AZD1222 vaccination. Receptors originate from an adult in good health.

CDR3 DNA sequence: TGTGCCAGCAGCCAAGAAGGGGGTCCCGCGAGATATACGCAGTATTTT. It translates to CASSQEGGPARYTQYF. The chain combines TRBV3-1 (or the pseudogene TRBV3-2) with TRBJ2-3, with a tentative D call TRBD1 (6 bases). This CDR3 spans 16 amino acids. CDR1 is LGHDT, CDR2 YNNKEL, per germline (reference sequence). The ends were cut back, 0 bases at V and 7 bases at J, with 17 bases in the middle.

The rearrangement uses TRBV19 and TRBJ2-3; 8 nucleotides line up with TRBD2. Germline V gene lookup returns CDR1 LNHDA and CDR2 SQIVND (reference sequence). The ends lost 1 base at V and 8 bases at J; junction bases unmatched: 8. The CDR3 is made up of 15 amino acids. The CDR3 is CASSIGASGLITQYF. The CDR3 DNA is TGTGCCAGTAGTATAGGGGCTAGCGGGCTAATTACGCAGTATTTT.

The rearrangement links TRBV5-1 to TRBJ1-1; no firm D call. The CDR3 is 13 amino acids. The germline V gene has CDR1 SGHRS and CDR2 YFSETQ. The V end was cut by 4 bases, the J end by 3 bases, with 10 bases between. The CDR3 DNA sequence: TGCGCCAGCAGCCTCCCCCCGGACACTGAAGCTTTCTTT. Translating gives CASSLPPDTEAFF. The full variable domain, in which reference TRBV5-1 and TRBJ1-1 provide the parts outside the CDR3, is KAGVTQTPRYLIKTRGQQVTLSCSPISGHRSVSWYQQTPGQGLQFLFEYFSETQRNKGNFPGRFSGRQFSNSRSEMNVSTLELGDSALYLCASSLPPDTEAFFGQGTRLTVV.

This clone was detected only a few times. The rearrangement joins TRBV6-5 to TRBJ2-1; TRBD2 is a possible D gene (5 bases). V was clipped by 6 bases and J by 7 bases, with 13 bases between them. Looked up from germline, CDR1 is MNHEY and CDR2 is SVGAGI. The CDR3 contains 13 residues. CDR3 in DNA: TGTGCCAGCAGCGACTGGGGAGAGAATGAGCAGTTCTTC. This encodes CASSDWGENEQFF.

V is TRBV19 and J is TRBJ1-1; D is uncertain. CDR3 size: 11 residues. Deletions cut 9 bases from V and 8 bases from J, with 13 bases between. Germline V gene sequence: CDR1 LNHDA, CDR2 SQIVND (reference sequence). CDR3 in DNA: TGTGCCAGCAAACTAGCCTCAGAAGCTTTCTTT. The encoded protein is CASKLASEAFF. Full variable domain (missing parts from reference TRBV19 and TRBJ1-1): DGGITQSPKYLFRKEGQNVTLSCEQNLNHDAMYWYRQDPGQGLRLIYYSQIVNDFQKGDIAEGYSVSREKKESFPLTVTSAQKNPTAFYLCASKLASEAFFGQGTRLTVV.

This clone has only a few counts. The chain couples TRBV5-1 to TRBJ2-7, with D possibly called TRBD1 or TRBD2 (5 bases each). Per germline, CDR1 SGHRS and CDR2 YFSETQ. V lost 7 bases and J 0 bases, leaving 17 bases between the germline ends. CDR3 size: 15 residues. The CDR3 region has the DNA TGCGCCAGCGCCCCGGGGCCCCCGAGCTCCTACGAGCAGTACTTC. Translating gives CASAPGPPSSYEQYF. The entire variable domain, with the rest obtained from reference TRBV5-1 and TRBJ2-7, is as follows: KAGVTQTPRYLIKTRGQQVTLSCSPISGHRSVSWYQQTPGQGLQFLFEYFSETQRNKGNFPGRFSGRQFSNSRSEMNVSTLELGDSALYLCASAPGPPSSYEQYFGPGTRLTVT.

The chain has TRBV28 and TRBJ1-6, with 7 bases aligning to TRBD1. V lost 2 bases and J lost 9; bases outside the gene matches: 4. Germline V CDR1 and CDR2: MDHEN, SYDVKM. The CDR3 loop spans 14 amino acids. The CDR3 coding sequence is TGTGCCAGCAGTTTAGGAGGGGGCCGTTCACCCCTCCACTTT. Protein sequence: CASSLGGGRSPLHF.

In this sample, this clone turned up once. This chain connects TRBV15 to TRBJ2-7; TRBD1 aligns across 10 bases. The ends lost 3 bases at V and 5 bases at J; junction bases unmatched: 10. In germline, CDR1 is LNHNV, CDR2 YYDKDF (reference sequence). The CDR3 spans 16 residues. The CDR3 spells CATSSLTGGKSHEQYF. The CDR3 nucleotides read TGTGCCACCAGCAGTTTGACAGGGGGCAAATCCCACGAGCAGTACTTC.